This entry is about one T cell receptor (beta chain). The specificity of this receptor is unknown. The data belong to a study of cytomegalovirus exposure and HLA in healthy donors (dated by TCRdb to about 2017). Concerning the study at large: An earlier analysis of some 620 of the donors reported roughly 300 Gb of sequence data and 95 million to 130 million unique TCR beta sequences obtained from some 170 million T cells. In a later genetic analysis, genome-wide SNP genotypes for about 55% of the roughly 700 donors were used, and that subset was treated as a discovery cohort. Donor age, sex, ethnicity and CMV serostatus were compiled alongside the repertoire data. Class I and class II HLA loci were covered by the typing at four-digit resolution. The study used immunosequencing to profile the T cell repertoires of 670 or so subjects and linked those repertoires to cytomegalovirus serostatus. To predict cytomegalovirus infection status, the study brought together high-throughput TCR immunosequencing, statistical association of individual TCRs with disease status, and machine learning. A later analysis re-analyzed previously published TCR beta repertoires from 600 to 850 donors and added high-resolution HLA genotyping to study TCR occurrence patterns. The number of typed donors differed by locus: about 629-640 for A, B, C, DRB1 and DQB1; 500 to 550 for DQA1; approximately 610 for DPA1; and approximately 450 for DPB1. Of the approximately 370 genotyped donors, less than 85% were placed in the genetic ancestry cluster associated with self-reported Caucasian donors. Along with the approximately 700-subject first cohort, a separate validation cohort of over a hundred different subjects was used. Among around 400 genotyped donors of the cohort, an average of around 240,000 unique TCR beta nucleotide sequences were sequenced per donor, roughly 18% of them non-productive. Every discovery cohort repertoire had been produced on one sequencing platform. Because of strong linkage in the cohort, roughly five DR-DQ haplotypes were treated as single units for association and clustering. An earlier analysis of 587 of the donors applied high-throughput TCR beta sequencing to assess whether each TCR beta V gene segment acted as functional or pseudogenic. The study was designed to test whether signatures of past pathogen exposure could be identified by cataloging public T cell receptors. The later analysis used no new phenotypic data to find candidate immune exposures, relying instead on TCR beta sequences and their occurrence across donors. Roughly 310 gigabases of sequencing data and approximately 85 million unique TCR sequences were included in an early release covering about 700 HLA-typed donors. Overall study results and their limits: In vitro tests confirmed that a few of the cytomegalovirus-associated TCR beta chains recognize cytomegalovirus antigens. Because counts were too low, under 20 rarely observed V segments, including chromosome 9 orphons, were left out of the earlier analysis of over 550 of the donors. Because HLA typing was missing for some donors at each locus, association tests included only the typed subset. A cluster of highly shared sequence variants was judged likely to represent a technical artifact of the sequencing pipeline. In a later analysis, some 18,000 TCR beta sequences were associated with specific HLA alleles at a false discovery rate of 0.05. The study listed 164 TCR beta chains as associated with cytomegalovirus. Most TCR sequences were seen in very few donors, while some public TCRs were found in many individuals. Several of the top co-occurrence clusters appeared to be linked to parvovirus B19, influenza, CMV and Epstein-Barr virus, according to a later analysis. Because the 87-base-pair reads could not distinguish some IMGT-functional V segments, including TRBV6-2 and TRBV6-3, those segments were excluded. Compared with the roughly 710-donor mean, donors in an Asian-associated ancestry cluster had fewer N-insertions in productive TCRs, according to a later genetic analysis. The presence/absence analyses assumed that sequencing depth was roughly uniform across donors, and that assumption may not be true. In a later analysis, most CMV-associated TCR beta chains were found to appear HLA-restricted, with HLA associations seemingly driven largely by CMV exposure. Assigning TCR associations to individual alleles was difficult when HLA alleles, especially DR and DQ, strongly co-occurred. Only TCR beta chains were sequenced in this cohort, and the absence of alpha or paired-chain data limited detectable features. It was suggested by the authors that the approach could potentially be generalized to other disease states and immunological phenotypes. Compared with equally common non-associated chains, HLA-associated TCR beta chains in a later analysis were more clonally expanded and had lower generation probabilities. Broadly in line with IMGT annotations, most TCR beta V segments showed up in productive rearrangements about 87% or about 30% of the time in an earlier analysis of roughly 590 of the donors. A later analysis found that TCR association rates varied across HLA loci, with DRB1 alleles showing the most associated TCRs and HLA-C alleles the fewest. A further reported finding was that TCR beta sequences accurately predicted the HLA-A and HLA-B alleles for most subjects in the first cohort. The classifier was reported to diagnose cytomegalovirus status with high specificity and sensitivity in both the original cohort and the validation cohort. Immune exposure information for the cohort was limited to CMV serostatus. Linkage disequilibrium might explain the correlated functional status among segregating V segments, but an unknown experimental factor could not be excluded. V-gene and J-gene trimming of TCR beta chains was associated with a missense DCLRE1C variant in a later genetic analysis, and the association was replicated in an independent cohort.

The cohort was made up of 500 to 850 healthy bone marrow donors. At the time of sampling, all cohort members were nominally healthy, though unrecorded immune exposures were likely present. The donor tested CMV seropositive and was one of the 289 seropositive cohort members. A peripheral blood sample was collected from each donor, and TCR beta sequencing was performed on peripheral blood mononuclear cells. Genomic DNA extraction from the blood cell samples was performed with the Qiagen DNeasy Blood Extraction Kit. V sheds 1 base and J sheds 6 bases, leaving 5 bases between their ends. The germline V gene (reference sequence) yields SEHNR for CDR1 and FQNEAQ for CDR2. The CDR3 measures 12 amino acids from cysteine to phenylalanine. CDR3 DNA only is kept here, 36 bases in frame from base 1. The library was produced with the immunoSEQ multiplex PCR assay. A mixture of 60 forward primers for TCR Vbeta segments and 13 reverse primers for TCR Jbeta segments was used in the multiplex PCR. The CDR3 region of rearranged TCR beta genes was amplified from genomic DNA with a multiplex PCR assay. The Illumina HiSeq System was used to sequence the amplified TCR beta libraries as 87-base-pair reads. The authors processed their data as follows. A later analysis counted some 74 million unique TCR beta chains across the 640 or so repertoires, and roughly 9.9 million of these chains were shared by at least two donors. Raw reads were error-corrected and collapsed into unique sequences with a nearest-neighbor algorithm that merged closely related sequences to remove PCR and sequencing errors. CDR3 sequences were aligned to IMGT reference sequences to assign V, D and J gene segments. For a sequence to be retained, at least a six-nucleotide match to both a V gene segment and a J gene segment was required. A rearrangement counted as productive if the CDR3 had no stop codons and remained in frame with V and J, and every other rearrangement counted as non-productive. CDR3 was defined according to IMGT convention as the region running from the second conserved V-encoded cysteine to the conserved J-encoded phenylalanine. The earlier analysis of some 550 of the donors excluded any sequence lacking an unambiguous match to a single V gene segment. In an earlier analysis of 587 of the donors, a V segment was called functional when productive rearrangements were above 56.7%, and segregating when the standard deviation between donors exceeded 5%. A statistical classification framework was built for diagnosing cytomegalovirus status from the catalog of TCR beta chain sequences. In a later analysis, V and J genes were assigned by comparing TCR nucleotide sequences against IMGT/GENE-DB human TR gene sequences. Using the TCRdist pipeline, a later analysis assigned CDR3 sequences along with most-parsimonious VDJ recombination scenarios. In a later analysis, each TCR beta chain was defined by its CDR3 amino acid sequence together with its V-gene family, and reads without a unique V-gene family were excluded. As a way to deal with suspected cross-contamination and a sequencing artifact, a later analysis dropped 592 nucleotide sequences that were highly shared and had low generation probability. For each public chain, a later analysis derived a clonal expansion index from normalized ranks of inferred template counts within each repertoire. Generation probabilities in a later analysis came from a VDJ recombination model fitted to out-of-frame rearrangements, and those results were checked against IGoR. A later analysis scored TCR-TCR, TCR-HLA and TCR-CMV co-occurrence with hypergeometric tests, applying a repertoire-size bias correction to TCR pairs. In a later analysis, false discovery rates were estimated by permuting HLA or CMV assignments 20 times. A later analysis grouped co-occurring TCRs with DBSCAN, adding TCRdist sequence similarity when clustering within HLA-allele-positive subsets. For co-occurrence clustering, repertoires with fewer than 30,000 or more than 120,000 public chains were excluded, along with roughly 5 repertoires with anomalous nucleotide sharing. The table comes from immuneACCESS by way of TCRdb, which keeps in-frame sequences with V and J called. Part of the clones is missing from these tables; in studies checked, under half for an unresolved V gene and the rest for unknown reasons. The V and J calls and clone size are taken from that table; D and trimming were inferred from the DNA. The sample table includes about 200,000 clones. Jointly, the top ten make up about 1% of the sample.

The receptor was derived from a girl aged 2-10 years in good health and CMV-seropositive. The V and J segments used are TRBV7-9 and TRBJ2-3; the D gene lacks a confident call. Specimen: PBMCs. The CDR3 loop reads CASSLVSDTQYF. The nucleotide sequence reads as follows: TGTGCCAGCAGCTTAGTCTCCGATACGCAGTATTTT.